The source of this T cell receptor beta chain is a study of T cell repertoires in cytomegalovirus infection. CDR3 length: 15 residues. J was trimmed by 5 bases and V by 5 bases; bases with no gene match: 12. CDR1 and CDR2 from the germline V gene are SGHTA and FQGNSA. Study-level points and caveats: CMV carriers with the relevant HLA were identified by cumulative public TCR beta family frequency.

From the reads, TCRdb called clonotypes with MiXCR, one entry per CDR3 protein. The sample lists roughly 300,000 distinct CDR3 sequences, roughly 24% occurring once. This clonotype was counted many times. No antigen is known for it. The chain uses TRBV7-2 and TRBJ2-7; 7 bases are a match to TRBD2. The receptor was derived from a human donor in good health (CMV status not recorded). Some clones in this sample may be carry-over from other donors' samples. Sequencing used PBMCs. As DNA, the CDR3 is TGTGCCAGCAGCCTAAGGGAGGGGCGAGGGGACGAGCAGTACTTC. Translating gives CASSLREGRGDEQYF.